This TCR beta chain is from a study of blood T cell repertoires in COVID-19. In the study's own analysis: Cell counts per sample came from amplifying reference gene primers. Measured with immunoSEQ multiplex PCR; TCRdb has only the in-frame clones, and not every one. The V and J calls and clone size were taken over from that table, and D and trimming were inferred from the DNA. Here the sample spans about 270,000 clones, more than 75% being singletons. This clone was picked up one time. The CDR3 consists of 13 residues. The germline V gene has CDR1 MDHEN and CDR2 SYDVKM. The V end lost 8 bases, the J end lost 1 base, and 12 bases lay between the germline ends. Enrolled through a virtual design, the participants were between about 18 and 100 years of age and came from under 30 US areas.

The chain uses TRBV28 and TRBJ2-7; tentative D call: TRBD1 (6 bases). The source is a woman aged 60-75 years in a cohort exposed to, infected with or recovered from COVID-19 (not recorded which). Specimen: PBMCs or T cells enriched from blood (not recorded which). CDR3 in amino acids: CASGTGPSYEQYF. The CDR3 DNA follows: TGTGCCAGCGGTACAGGGCCATCCTACGAGCAGTACTTC.